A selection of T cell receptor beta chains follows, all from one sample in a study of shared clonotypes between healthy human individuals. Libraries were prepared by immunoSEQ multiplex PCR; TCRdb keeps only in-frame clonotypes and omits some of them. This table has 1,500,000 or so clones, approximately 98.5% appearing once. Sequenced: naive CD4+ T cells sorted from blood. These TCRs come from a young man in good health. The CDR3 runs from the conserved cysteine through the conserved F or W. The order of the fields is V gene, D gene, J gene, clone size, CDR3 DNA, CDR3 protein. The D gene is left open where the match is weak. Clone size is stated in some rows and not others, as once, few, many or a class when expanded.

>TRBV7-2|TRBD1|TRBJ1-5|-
TGTGCCAGCAGCCCAGTAGGGACAGGGGGTGTTCAGCCCCAGCATTTT
CASSPVGTGGVQPQHF
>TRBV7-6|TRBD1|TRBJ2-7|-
TGTGCCAGCAGCTTAGGCGGGACAGGGGGCATCTACGAGCAGTACTTC
CASSLGGTGGIYEQYF
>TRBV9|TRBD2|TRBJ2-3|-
TGTGCCAGCAGTAGGCGGGAGGGAAGCACAGATACGCAGTATTTT
CASSRREGSTDTQYF
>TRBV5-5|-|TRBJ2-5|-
TGTGCCAGCAGCCGCGGGGTTGAGACCCAGTACTTC
CASSRGVETQYF
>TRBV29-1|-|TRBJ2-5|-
TGCAGCGTTACTCCATGGACCAAAGAGACCCAGTACTTC
CSVTPWTKETQYF
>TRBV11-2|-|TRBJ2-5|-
TGTGCCAGTTGTTGGGAGTACCAAGAGACCCAGTACTTC
CASCWEYQETQYF
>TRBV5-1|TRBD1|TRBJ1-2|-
TGCGCCAGCAGACAGGGGGCGAATTCTAACTATGGCTACACCTTC
CASRQGANSNYGYTF
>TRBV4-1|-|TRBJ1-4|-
TGCGCCAGCAGCCGGGTGGGGGAAAAACTGTTTTTT
CASSRVGEKLFF
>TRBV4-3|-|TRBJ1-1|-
TGCGCCAGCAGCCAAGGCGGTAGGGGACACACTGAAGCTTTCTTT
CASSQGGRGHTEAFF
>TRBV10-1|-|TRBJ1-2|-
TGCGCCAGCAGTCCAGGGGCGCCCTATGGCTACACCTTC
CASSPGAPYGYTF
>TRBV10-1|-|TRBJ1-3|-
TGCGCCAGCAGTGAGTCAGCCGGGACCCTATATTTT
CASSESAGTLYF
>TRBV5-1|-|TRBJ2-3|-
TGCGCCAGCAGCTTCGCAGGGTCAGATACGCAGTATTTT
CASSFAGSDTQYF
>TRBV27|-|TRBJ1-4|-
TGTGCCAGCAGTTTTTTACCGACAGTGGGCGAAAAACTGTTTTTT
CASSFLPTVGEKLFF
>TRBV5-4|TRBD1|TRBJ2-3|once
TGTGCCAGCAGCAAACAGGGGGCTGGTAGGGATACGCAGTATTTT
CASSKQGAGRDTQYF
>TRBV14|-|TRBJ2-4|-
TGTGCCAGCAGCCAAGGGGGTGGGGTATCCAAAAACATTCAGTACTTC
CASSQGGGVSKNIQYF
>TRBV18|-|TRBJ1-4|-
TGTGCCAGCTCACTCTCGACGGTGGAAAAACTGTTTTTT
CASSLSTVEKLFF
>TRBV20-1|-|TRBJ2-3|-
TGCAGTGCTAGCGTGGGTACGCAGTATTTT
CSASVGTQYF
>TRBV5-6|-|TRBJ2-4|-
TGTGCCAGCAGCTTGGCTCAGAGGATTCAAAACATTCAGTACTTC
CASSLAQRIQNIQYF
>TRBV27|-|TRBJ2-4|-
TGTGCCAGCAGTACCCTCAGAGGCCCCAAAAACATTCAGTACTTC
CASSTLRGPKNIQYF
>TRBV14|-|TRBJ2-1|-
TGTGCCAGCAGCCCCTCACAGGGCCACGGGCAGTTCTTC
CASSPSQGHGQFF
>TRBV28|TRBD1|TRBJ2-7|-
TGTGCCAGCAGTTTTCCATATAAAACAGGGGGTGGGTACGAGCAGTACTTC
CASSFPYKTGGGYEQYF
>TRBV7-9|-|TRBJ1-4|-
TGTGCCAGCAGCTTAGCGCACACAGGCCTTCATGAAAAACTGTTTTTT
CASSLAHTGLHEKLFF
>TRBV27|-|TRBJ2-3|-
TGTGCCAGCAGTTACCGACAAAGAGCGGGCACAGATACGCAGTATTTT
CASSYRQRAGTDTQYF
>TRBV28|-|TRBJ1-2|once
TGTGCCAGCAGTTCCGGGACGAACTATGGCTACACCTTC
CASSSGTNYGYTF
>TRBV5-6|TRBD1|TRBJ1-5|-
TGTGCCAGCAGCGAGACAGGGAGCAATCAGCCCCAGCATTTT
CASSETGSNQPQHF
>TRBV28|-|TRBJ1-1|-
TGTGCCAGCAGTTTCAGGCCAGGAAACACTGAAGCTTTCTTT
CASSFRPGNTEAFF